The 10 T cell receptor beta chains below all came from one sample that was sequenced in a study of T cells in Graves' hyperthyroidism and ophthalmopathy. What was amplified from RNA transcripts were TCR beta CDR3 regions. With the HTBI primer set, the TCR CDR3 went through a first round of RT-PCR. A single record per CDR3 protein comes from TCRdb applying MiXCR to the multiplex PCR reads. The sample includes about 640,000 distinct CDR3 sequences, roughly 20% seen only once; the top ten take more than 30%. Sequencing was performed on blood. These receptors all come from a man aged 25 to 40 with Graves' ophthalmopathy.

This clonotype was seen repeatedly, ten times or more. The chain couples TRBV28 to TRBJ1-1; 7 nucleotides line up with TRBD1. In germline, CDR1 is MDHEN, CDR2 SYDVKM. The CDR3 spans 11 residues. J lost 7 bases, V lost 9 bases, and 5 bases had no gene match. CDR3 nucleotide sequence: TGTGCCAGTTCCCAGGGGGTTGAAGCTTTCTTT. Its translation is CASSQGVEAFF.

V is TRBV20-1 and J is TRBJ1-6, with TRBD1 matching 7 bases. V lost 1 base and J lost 3; bases outside the gene matches: 6. From germline, CDR1 is DFQATT and CDR2 SNEGSKA (reference sequence). This CDR3 has 16 amino acids. The CDR3 here is CSARVRQGDYNSPLHF. As DNA, the CDR3 is TGCAGTGCTAGAGTACGGCAGGGGGACTATAATTCACCCCTCCACTTT.

This clonotype occurred a few times. This chain links TRBV5-1 with TRBJ1-5; D is unclear. Germline V CDR1 and CDR2: SGHRS, YFSETQ. The V gene lost 4 bases and the J gene lost 6 bases, with 17 bases spanning the gap. The CDR3 contains 15 residues. The CDR3 loop is CASSPEPGISQPQHF. The CDR3 DNA follows: TGCGCCAGCAGCCCCGAACCGGGGATAAGTCAGCCCCAGCATTTT.

CDR3 sequence: CASSYTQATDTQYF. CDR3 nucleotide sequence: TGTGCCAGCAGTTATACGCAGGCCACAGATACGCAGTATTTT. The chain uses TRBV6-1 and TRBJ2-3, with no clear D. Germline V CDR1 and CDR2: MNHNS, SASEGT. This CDR3 spans 14 amino acids. Trimming stripped 5 bases from V and 2 bases from J, with 11 bases between.

This clonotype was found a few times. V and J are TRBV20-1 and TRBJ1-5, with D maybe TRBD1 (5 bases). Trimming left V 0 bases short and J 5 bases short, with 11 bases between. The CDR3 runs to 14 residues. The germline CDR1 and CDR2 sequences are DFQATT and SNEGSKA (reference sequence). The CDR3: CSARDAQGYQPQHF. In DNA, the CDR3 is TGCAGTGCTAGAGATGCGCAGGGCTATCAGCCCCAGCATTTT.

This clonotype has a count of ten or more. J is TRBJ1-1 and V is TRBV28; TRBD1 is a possible D gene (5 bases). Germline V CDR1 and CDR2: MDHEN, SYDVKM. Deletions cut 4 bases from V and 10 bases from J, with 25 bases between. The CDR3 loop spans 16 amino acids. CDR3 nucleotide sequence: TGTGCCAGCAGTTCACCTACAGGCACCTGGAATGGAGGAGCTTTCTTT. It yields the protein CASSSPTGTWNGGAFF.

This clonotype was picked up many times. The gene calls are TRBV6-1 and TRBJ2-5; 13 positions agree with TRBD2. The CDR3 extends over 15 amino acids. Germline V gene sequence: CDR1 MNHNS, CDR2 SASEGT. After removal of 5 bases from V and 2 bases from J, the junction contained 2 bases not matched to a gene. DNA of the CDR3: TGTGCCAGCAGTACGGGACTAGCGGGGCAAGAGACCCAGTACTTC. This gives the protein CASSTGLAGQETQYF.

The table lists this clonotype with a few counts. The chain uses TRBV9 and TRBJ2-6; 7 bases align to TRBD1. CDR1 is SGDLS and CDR2 is YYNGEE in the germline V gene. V lost 1 base to trimming and J lost 0 bases; unmatched junction nucleotides: 1. This CDR3 has 16 amino acids. CDR3 bases: TGTGCCAGCAGCGTAACAGGGGCCTCTGGGGCCAACGTCCTGACTTTC. This translates into CASSVTGASGANVLTF.

This clonotype was detected many times. CDR3 loop: CASSLMGYEQFF. The CDR3 DNA reads as TGCGCCAGCAGCTTGATGGGTTATGAGCAGTTCTTC. This chain connects TRBV5-1 to TRBJ2-1, with D hard to call. CDR3 size: 12 residues. Trimming cost V 1 base and J 8 bases, with 7 bases left between them. Germline V gene sequence: CDR1 SGHRS, CDR2 YFSETQ.

V gene TRBV20-1 combines with J gene TRBJ1-1, with a weak D call TRBD1 (5 bases). The CDR3 sequence is 14 residues long. V was pared by 0 bases and J by 2 bases, with 10 bases between. CDR1 DFQATT and CDR2 SNEGSKA come from the germline V gene (reference sequence). CDR3 protein: CSARDRDFNTEAFF. DNA of the CDR3: TGCAGTGCTAGAGATCGGGACTTTAACACTGAAGCTTTCTTT.